The 10 T cell receptor beta chains given below trace back to one sample, sequenced in a study of blood T cell repertoires in COVID-19. Generated by immunoSEQ multiplex PCR, the TCRdb table keeps only in-frame clones and is missing some. The sample includes about 140,000 clones, roughly 84% of them seen just once. Sequencing was done on a sample of peripheral blood. All receptors derive from a woman aged 60-70 years with acute or convalescent COVID-19.

This chain links TRBV11-3 with TRBJ1-6; D call uncertain. The CDR3 sequence is 14 residues long. V was clipped by 1 base and J by 9 bases, with 10 bases between them. CDR1 SGHNT and CDR2 YENEEA come from the germline V gene. Here the CDR3 reads CASSLGGSGSPLHF. The CDR3 region has the DNA TGTGCCAGCAGCTTAGGCGGTTCGGGTTCACCCCTCCACTTT.

The chain joins TRBV2 to TRBJ2-7; the D is unclear. The V end lost 3 bases, the J end lost 4 bases, and 13 bases lay between the germline ends. Germline-derived CDR1 and CDR2 are SNHLY and FYNNEI. The CDR3 totals 14 residues. CDR3 in DNA: TGTGCCAGCAGTGACAGGTCTGCACCTTACGAGCAGTACTTC. This codes for CASSDRSAPYEQYF.

V and J are TRBV11-3 and TRBJ2-6; no definite D call. This CDR3 comprises 14 residues. Germline V lookup: CDR1 SGHNT, CDR2 YENEEA. The V and J ends lost 2 bases and 4 bases respectively, with 6 bases between them. CDR3 DNA sequence: TGTGCCAGCAGCTTACGGTTAGGGGCCAACGTCCTGACTTTC. It is translated as CASSLRLGANVLTF.

This sequence joins TRBV11-3 and TRBJ1-5; the D gene is possibly TRBD1 (5 bases). The CDR3 extends over 21 amino acids. V lost 0 bases and J 0 bases, leaving 24 bases between the germline ends. Germline CDR1 reads SGHNT; CDR2 reads YENEEA. DNA for the CDR3: TGTGCCAGCAGCTTAGATTACTCCCGGGACGGCGGGGGTTATAGCAATCAGCCCCAGCATTTT. As protein: CASSLDYSRDGGGYSNQPQHF.

This chain uses TRBV7-8 with TRBJ2-5; 7 bases map to TRBD2. The germline V gene has CDR1 SGHVS and CDR2 FQNEAQ. This CDR3 has 14 residues. Losses at the gene ends were 2 bases for V and 3 bases for J; bases not matched to a gene: 3. The CDR3 DNA reads as TGTGCCAGCAGCTTATGGGACTACGAAGAGACCCAGTACTTC. It translates to CASSLWDYEETQYF.

V is TRBV23-1 and J is TRBJ1-1; 7 bases map to TRBD1. TRBV23-1 is reported as an ORF; its role is uncertain. The CDR3 length is 14 residues. Germline trimming cut 8 bases from V and 2 bases from J; bases unmatched to any gene: 8. CDR3 in DNA: TGCGCCAGCTCCTCGACAGGGCTTAACACTGAAGCTTTCTTT. It yields the protein CASSSTGLNTEAFF.

The chain uses TRBV9 and TRBJ1-2; D is ambiguous. Germline values: CDR1 SGDLS, CDR2 YYNGEE. V was shortened by 4 bases and J by 2 bases, with 18 bases between the two germline ends. CDR3 length: 16 residues. CDR3 in amino acids: CASSLDSGGMNYGYTF. The DNA of the CDR3 is TGTGCCAGCAGCTTAGACTCGGGAGGGATGAACTATGGCTACACCTTC.

The chain combines TRBV7-2 with TRBJ1-3; D is unclear. The CDR3 is made up of 14 amino acids. V was trimmed by 3 bases and J by 1 base, leaving 7 bases between them. CDR1 and CDR2 (germline): SGHTA, FQGNSA. The CDR3 reads CASSFQVSGNTIYF. CDR3 DNA: TGTGCCAGCAGCTTCCAGGTATCTGGAAACACCATATATTTT.

The chain carries TRBV30 and TRBJ2-3; a weak D match, TRBD2 (6 bases). From germline, CDR1 is GTSNPN and CDR2 SVGIG (reference sequence). The CDR3 is 15 residues long. Trimming removed 0 bases at V and 2 bases at J, with 12 bases between. This CDR3 reads CAWSVLGLDTDTQYF. As DNA, the CDR3 is TGTGCCTGGAGTGTTCTGGGACTCGACACAGATACGCAGTATTTT.

CDR3 in DNA: TGCGCCAGCAGCTTCCTGGCCAGCCAGAGCGGGGAGCAGTACTTC. Translation gives CASSFLASQSGEQYF. The chain combines TRBV5-1 with TRBJ2-7; a possible D gene is TRBD2 (6 bases). The CDR3 has 15 amino acids. The V end was cut by 2 bases, the J end by 7 bases, with 19 bases between. Germline lookup yields CDR1 SGHRS and CDR2 YFSETQ.